This TCR beta chain was captured by sequencing in a study of blood T cell repertoires in COVID-19. Study details: Sites across the United States, Italy and Spain contributed samples from acute and convalescent COVID-19. T cells, B-cell-depleted T cells, or PBMCs provided the cDNA or gDNA that served as material.

Authors' processing steps: Reference gene primer amplification in the assay estimated nucleated cell counts. The table came from immunoSEQ multiplex PCR; TCRdb's copy has only in-frame clones and leaves some out. V and J calls and clone size follow that table, whereas D and trimming were derived from the DNA. The data contain 87,000 or so clones, roughly 84% of them singletons. The CDR3 has 16 amino acids. V was pared by 4 bases and J by 3 bases, with 16 bases between. The V gene's germline CDR1 is MNHNS and CDR2 SASEGT. The receptor comes from a woman over 75 with COVID-19, enrolled during active disease. V usage is TRBV6-1 and J usage is TRBJ1-5, with unresolved D. What was sequenced was peripheral blood. The CDR3 region has the DNA TGTGCCAGCAGTGGAGAAGCGAACACCCTCAATCAGCCCCAGCATTTT. Translated: CASSGEANTLNQPQHF.